This entry lists 14 T cell receptor beta chains sequenced from one sample in a study of cytomegalovirus exposure and HLA in healthy donors. In the PCR, 60 Vbeta and 13 Jbeta primers were used. Profiled with immunoSEQ multiplex PCR; TCRdb holds only in-frame clones, not every one. The data hold about 140,000 clones, with more than 60% observed a single time. The sample taken for sequencing was PBMCs. The source is a middle-aged man in good health and CMV-seronegative.

The rearrangement joins TRBV5-4 to TRBJ1-1; D remains ambiguous. V was cut by 0 bases and J by 5 bases, with 8 bases left in between. This CDR3 comprises 13 residues. CDR1 is SGHNT and CDR2 is YYREEE in the germline V gene (reference sequence). Written as DNA, the CDR3 is TGTGCCAGCAGCTTGGTCGGGGTGACTGAAGCTTTCTTT. Protein sequence: CASSLVGVTEAFF.

The chain has TRBV5-8 and TRBJ2-1; a weak D match, TRBD1 (5 bases). The V end was cut by 0 bases, the J end by 5 bases, with 9 bases between. CDR3 size: 14 residues. Germline CDR1 is SGHTS and CDR2 is YDEGEE. The CDR3 loop is CASSLGAGNNEQFF. The CDR3 nucleotides read TGTGCCAGCAGCTTGGGGGCAGGGAACAATGAGCAGTTCTTC.

The chain recombines TRBV30 with TRBJ1-3; no clear D gene. Trimming stripped 0 bases from V and 0 bases from J, with 12 bases between. The CDR3 contains 16 residues. Germline-derived CDR1 and CDR2 are GTSNPN and SVGIG (reference sequence). The CDR3 loop reads CAWSVPRPSSGNTIYF. In DNA, the CDR3 is TGTGCCTGGAGTGTACCGAGGCCCAGCTCTGGAAACACCATATATTTT.

CDR3 coding DNA: TGTGCCAGCAGCTTACTTGGACAGTCTAACTATGGCTACACCTTC. It yields the protein CASSLLGQSNYGYTF. This rearrangement joins TRBV6-5 to TRBJ1-2; tentative D call: TRBD1 (6 bases). V lost 6 bases, J lost 0 bases, and 14 bases lay in between. The length of the CDR3 is 15 residues. CDR1 MNHEY and CDR2 SVGAGI come from the germline V gene.

V usage is TRBV30 and J usage is TRBJ1-2, with 8 positions matching TRBD1. V lost 5 bases, J lost 4 bases, and 6 bases stayed unmatched. Germline V gives CDR1 GTSNPN, CDR2 SVGIG (reference sequence). The CDR3 sequence is 13 residues long. CDR3: CAWGWTGIYGYTF. The CDR3, as DNA: TGTGCCTGGGGTTGGACAGGGATCTATGGCTACACCTTC.

The chain links TRBV5-1 to TRBJ2-3; the D gene is possibly TRBD2 (5 bases). Germline CDR1 reads SGHRS; CDR2 reads YFSETQ. Trimming left V 1 base short and J 1 base short, with 10 bases between. This CDR3 has 15 residues. This chain's CDR3 is CASSLIRGGTDTQYF. Written as DNA, the CDR3 is TGCGCCAGCAGCTTGATCCGGGGAGGCACAGATACGCAGTATTTT.

This clone appeared once. The chain has TRBV4-1 and TRBJ1-4; 9 positions match TRBD1. J gave up 6 bases and V 1 base, and 12 bases lay outside the gene matches. The CDR3 is 18 amino acids. The germline V gene encodes CDR1 MGHRA and CDR2 YSYEKL. CDR3 loop: CASSQGNTGGQGYEKLFF. CDR3 coding DNA: TGCGCCAGCAGCCAAGGTAACACCGGAGGACAGGGGTATGAAAAACTGTTTTTT.

This chain joins TRBV28 and TRBJ1-1; D possibly corresponds to TRBD1 (5 bases). The V end lost 1 base, the J end lost 0 bases, and 12 bases lay between the germline ends. This CDR3 has 16 residues. CDR1 and CDR2 (germline): MDHEN, SYDVKM. CDR3 coding DNA: TGTGCCAGCAGTTTATTATCGCCAGGGATGAACACTGAAGCTTTCTTT. This sequence encodes CASSLLSPGMNTEAFF.

This clone was recorded once. The gene calls are TRBV28 and TRBJ1-5, with D possibly being TRBD1 (6 bases). Between the trimmed V and J ends, which lost 7 bases and 5 bases, there was a span of 15 bases. The CDR3 runs to 14 residues. The germline CDR1 and CDR2 sequences are MDHEN and SYDVKM. The CDR3, as DNA: TGTGCCAGCAAGCTCCGGGACACCTATCAGCCCCAGCATTTT. This encodes CASKLRDTYQPQHF.

This clone was counted a few times. This sequence joins TRBV6-5 and TRBJ1-5; the match to TRBD1 covers 9 bases. Germline CDR1 reads MNHEY; CDR2 reads SVGAGI. Losses at the gene ends were 4 bases for V and 4 bases for J; bases not matched to a gene: 5. The CDR3 contains 15 residues. The CDR3 protein is CASSSAGQGNQPQHF. The CDR3 DNA reads as TGTGCCAGCAGTTCCGCCGGACAGGGGAATCAGCCCCAGCATTTT.

A remark on this clone: At one end the junction does not follow the germline gene, possibly because of a read error. This sequence joins TRBV4-1 and TRBJ2-7; D may be TRBD1 (6 bases). This CDR3 has 16 amino acids. CDR1 and CDR2 (germline): MGHRA, YSYEKL. CDR3: CAGSQGQGRYTYEQYF. CDR3 nucleotides: TGCGCCGGCAGCCAGGGACAAGGGCGTTACACCTACGAGCAGTACTTC.

The chain carries TRBV5-4 and TRBJ1-3, with unresolved D. V was shortened by 0 bases and J by 4 bases, with 5 bases between the two germline ends. Germline assignment: CDR1 SGHNT and CDR2 YYREEE (reference sequence). The CDR3 covers 13 residues. CDR3 sequence reads: CASSLVPGNTIYF. The CDR3 DNA follows: TGTGCCAGCAGCTTGGTTCCAGGAAACACCATATATTTT.

The J gene is TRBJ2-5, the V gene TRBV6-1, with D unclear. TRBJ2-7 matches the DNA end more closely, so the J call is doubtful. This CDR3 spans 16 amino acids. Per germline, CDR1 MNHNS and CDR2 SASEGT. The CDR3 loop reads CASSVSVLFQSYEQYF. The CDR3 DNA reads as TGTGCCAGCAGTGTCTCGGTCCTCTTCCAATCCTACGAGCAGTACTTC.

Concerning this clone itself: Other DNA sequences of this sample code for an identical CDR3. The rearrangement joins TRBV5-1 to TRBJ2-1, with 8 nucleotides matching TRBD2. The CDR3 consists of 15 residues. Germline V CDR1 and CDR2: SGHRS, YFSETQ. With 0 bases clipped from V and 1 base from J, the junction kept 0 bases outside the gene matches. CDR3 sequence: CASSLGLASYNEQFF. The CDR3 DNA sequence: TGCGCCAGCAGCTTGGGACTAGCGTCCTACAATGAGCAGTTCTTC.